This TCR beta chain was recovered during a study of somatic mutations in cytotoxic T cells in rheumatoid arthritis. General observations from the study: The study found that the largest CD8+ clone exceeded 20% of CD8+ cells in about an eighth of the roughly 60 patients.

By positive magnetic bead selection, CD4+ and CD8+ cells were isolated, and their purity was checked by flow cytometry. CDR1 is MNHNS and CDR2 is SASEGT in the germline V gene. The CDR3 contains 14 residues. The V end lost 5 bases, the J end lost 1 base, and 6 bases lay between the germline ends. The repertoire was sequenced with immunoSEQ multiplex PCR; TCRdb's copy has only in-frame clones and lacks some. The sample has 18,000 or so clones; less than 85% are singletons. For this clone: What it binds is unknown.

The rearrangement links TRBV6-1 to TRBJ2-6; a weak D match, TRBD2 (5 bases). This clonotype was obtained from a woman aged 60-75 years in good health. The source material was CD8+ T cells sorted from blood. The CDR3 bases are TGTGCCAGCAGTCCGGGGTCTGGGGCCAACGTCCTGACTTTC. Encoded protein: CASSPGSGANVLTF.